These T cell receptor beta chains were read from a single sample in a study of blood T cell repertoires in COVID-19. Produced via immunoSEQ multiplex PCR; TCRdb's table is partial and in-frame only. The sample has fewer than 250,000 clones, roughly 85% seen once. Material for sequencing was PBMCs or T cells enriched from blood (not recorded which). The origin of the receptors is a woman aged 40 to 55 with acute COVID-19. Each CDR3 is given with its conserved first and last residue. The D gene is left open where the match is weak. Size is omitted from some rows. Given values are once, few, many or a class for expanded clones.

J,D,size,V,DNA,CDR3
TRBJ2-1,TRBD2,-,TRBV11-2,TGTGCCAGCAGCTTAGCTTTCTCGGCGGGAGGTCGCTCCTACAATGAGCAGTTCTTC,CASSLAFSAGGRSYNEQFF
TRBJ2-3,-,-,TRBV12-3/TRBV12-4,TGTGCCAGCAGTTTCGGGGTCACAGATACGCAGTATTTT,CASSFGVTDTQYF
TRBJ2-1,TRBD2,-,TRBV20-1,TGCAGTGCCGTCGAGCGGGAGGGCCAGTTCTTC,CSAVEREGQFF
TRBJ1-3,-,-,TRBV7-8,TGTGCCAGCAGCCTCTACTCTGGAAACACCATATATTTT,CASSLYSGNTIYF
TRBJ1-5,-,-,TRBV28,TGTGCCAGCAGTTCCGGTTCGGTCGGTAATCAGCCCCAGCATTTT,CASSSGSVGNQPQHF
TRBJ1-2,-,-,TRBV5-1,TGCGCCAGCAGCTCAGTACCTATCGCAGGGGCGAGCGGCTACACCTTC,CASSSVPIAGASGYTF
TRBJ2-7,-,few,TRBV28,TGTGCCAGCAACAGCGGAAAGTACGAGCAGTACTTC,CASNSGKYEQYF
TRBJ1-2,TRBD1,-,TRBV27,TGTGCCAGCAGTTTGAACAGGGGGCTCAATGGCTACACCTTC,CASSLNRGLNGYTF
TRBJ2-3,TRBD2,-,TRBV5-8,TGTGCCAGCAGCTTGGGGACCAGCGGGAGGGTCGCAGATACGCAGTATTTT,CASSLGTSGRVADTQYF
TRBJ1-6,TRBD1,-,TRBV7-2,TGTGCCAGCAGCTCGGGACAGGGGGTCTTTCGGAGCCCCCTCCACTTT,CASSSGQGVFRSPLHF
TRBJ2-7,TRBD2,-,TRBV4-1,TGCGCCAGCAGCCAAGGCCTAGCGGGGGGGGTCAGCTCCTACGAGCAGTACTTC,CASSQGLAGGVSSYEQYF
TRBJ1-2,TRBD1,-,TRBV6-1,TGTGCCAGCAGCCGACAGGGAGGTGGCTACACCTTC,CASSRQGGGYTF
TRBJ2-7,-,-,TRBV7-2,TGTGCCAGCAGCTTTTCCCCATTAGTCTACGAGCAGTACTTC,CASSFSPLVYEQYF
TRBJ2-5,-,-,TRBV7-6,TGTGCCAGCAGCCTGGGAGGGACCCAGTACTTC,CASSLGGTQYF
TRBJ2-4,TRBD2,-,TRBV19,TGTGCCAGTAGTATAGGGACTAGCGGGTTAGCCAAAAACATTCAGTACTTC,CASSIGTSGLAKNIQYF
TRBJ2-7,-,-,TRBV5-1,TGCGCCAGCAGCAACTACTACGAGCAGTACTTC,CASSNYYEQYF
TRBJ2-3,TRBD1,-,TRBV28,TGTGCCAGCAACCCATTTTCAGGGGGTGGGGCAGATACGCAGTATTTT,CASNPFSGGGADTQYF
TRBJ1-1,-,-,TRBV9,TGTGCCAGCAGCCTCAAGGGGGACACTGAAGCTTTCTTT,CASSLKGDTEAFF
TRBJ2-1,-,-,TRBV20-1,TGCAGTGCTAGAGAACAGGGTAATCAGTTCTTC,CSAREQGNQFF
TRBJ2-1,TRBD2,-,TRBV5-1,TGCGCCAGCAGCTTCACTAGCGGGAGGGCCTCCTACAATGAGCAGTTCTTC,CASSFTSGRASYNEQFF
TRBJ1-2,TRBD1,-,TRBV15,TGTGCCACCAGCTTCGACAGGGCCTCTAACTATGGCTACACCTTC,CATSFDRASNYGYTF
TRBJ2-3,-,-,TRBV27,TGTGCCAGCAGCTGGACTCCGCAGCGCTTATATTTT,CASSWTPQRLYF
TRBJ2-5,-,-,TRBV9,TGTGCCAGCAGCCCACACCACCAAGAGACCCAGTACTTC,CASSPHHQETQYF
TRBJ1-1,TRBD1,-,TRBV19,TGTGCCAGTAGTATCCTACAGGGGGCAACTTTCTTT,CASSILQGATFF
TRBJ2-3,TRBD2,-,TRBV3-1/TRBV3-2,TGTGCCAGCACCCTCGGACTAGCGGGAGGGTTGTATACGCAGTATTTT,CASTLGLAGGLYTQYF
TRBJ2-1,-,-,TRBV28,TGTGCCAGCATCCTGCGGGACAGCTCCTACAATGAGCAGTTCTTC,CASILRDSSYNEQFF
TRBJ1-2,TRBD1,-,TRBV28,TGTGCCAGCAGTCGGGGACAGAATGGCTACACCTTC,CASSRGQNGYTF
TRBJ2-2,-,-,TRBV14,TGTGCCAGCAGCCGAGCGACAGGGAACACCGGGGAGCTGTTTTTT,CASSRATGNTGELFF
TRBJ2-7,-,few,TRBV27,TGTGCCAGCAGTTTATCGCCCAGCTACGAGCAGTACTTC,CASSLSPSYEQYF
TRBJ2-7,-,-,TRBV27,TGTGCCAGCAGTTTCTTCTCACCAGCCTACGAGCAGTACTTC,CASSFFSPAYEQYF
TRBJ1-2,-,-,TRBV28,TGTGCCAGCAGTGTGACAGGCTATGGCTACACCTTC,CASSVTGYGYTF
TRBJ1-6,-,-,TRBV28,TGTGCCAGCAGTCCACCCCCCGGGAGCAAATATAATTCACCCCTCCACTTT,CASSPPPGSKYNSPLHF
TRBJ2-5,TRBD2,-,TRBV27,TGTGCCAGCAGTCCCGGGGGATTAGCGGGAGGTCAAGAGACCCAGTACTTC,CASSPGGLAGGQETQYF
TRBJ2-2,-,-,TRBV27,TGTGCCAGCACCCCCTGGGGTACAGGGCTCGGGGAGCTGTTTTTT,CASTPWGTGLGELFF
TRBJ1-5,-,-,TRBV12-5,TGTGCTAGTGGTTTGGATTATAAGCCCCAGCATTTT,CASGLDYKPQHF
TRBJ1-2,TRBD1,-,TRBV11-3,TGTGCCAGCAGCCAGGGGACAGTCTATGGCTACACCTTC,CASSQGTVYGYTF
TRBJ2-7,-,-,TRBV21-1,TGTGCCAGCAGTCCGGACAGGAACTACCCCTACGAGCAGTACTTC,CASSPDRNYPYEQYF
TRBJ2-1,TRBD1,-,TRBV7-2,TGTGCCAGCAGCATGGACAGGCTCTACAATGAGCAGTTCTTC,CASSMDRLYNEQFF
TRBJ1-5,TRBD1,-,TRBV13,TGTGCCAGCAGCTCAGGGGCAGGGGGTAGTCAGCCCCAGCATTTT,CASSSGAGGSQPQHF
TRBJ2-3,-,-,TRBV19,TGTGCCAGTAGTAACAACCCAGGCGGGTATACGCAGTATTTT,CASSNNPGGYTQYF
TRBJ1-2,-,-,TRBV4-1,TGCGCCAGCAGCCAAAACGAGGAGCGAAATGGCTACACCTTC,CASSQNEERNGYTF
TRBJ1-1,TRBD1,-,TRBV9,TGTGCCAGCAGCGTAGAGGGGGCGTATGGCACTGAAGCTTTCTTT,CASSVEGAYGTEAFF
TRBJ2-7,-,-,TRBV3-1/TRBV3-2,TGTGCCAGCAGCCTCCTCGGAAGGGGGATCTCCTACGAGCAGTACTTC,CASSLLGRGISYEQYF
TRBJ2-3,TRBD2,once,TRBV18,TGTGCCAGCTCACCGGGACTAGCGGGAGGTTCGAGGCCAGATACGCAGTATTTT,CASSPGLAGGSRPDTQYF
TRBJ2-7,TRBD2,-,TRBV27,TGTGCCAGCAGTTTATCCGGCGGGAGACGGTACGAGCAGTACTTC,CASSLSGGRRYEQYF
TRBJ2-6,-,-,TRBV28,TGTGCCAGCAAGGGGTACTCTGGGGCCAACGTCCTGACTTTC,CASKGYSGANVLTF
TRBJ2-5,-,few,TRBV5-5,TGTGCCAGCAGCGTAAACTGGTCTCGGGAGACCCAGTACTTC,CASSVNWSRETQYF
TRBJ2-1,-,once,TRBV5-1,TGCGCCAGCAGCTGGCGACAGGAAACTAATGAGCAGTTCTTC,CASSWRQETNEQFF
TRBJ2-3,TRBD1,few,TRBV5-6,TGTGCCAGCAGCGATAGAGCCGGGACAGCCCGCACAGATACGCAGTATTTT,CASSDRAGTARTDTQYF
TRBJ1-5,-,-,TRBV9,TGTGCCAGCAGCCCGGGTTTTAATCAGCCCCAGCATTTT,CASSPGFNQPQHF
TRBJ1-2,-,once,TRBV6-1,TGTGCCAGCAGTGAAGTGGCCCGGATGGAGGGCTACACCTTC,CASSEVARMEGYTF
TRBJ1-4,TRBD1,-,TRBV28,TGTGCCAGCAGTTTACCCCAGGGGGGTAATGAAAAACTGTTTTTT,CASSLPQGGNEKLFF
TRBJ2-7,-,many,TRBV6-5,TGTGCCAGCAGTCAGGGTGGTGAGCAGTACTTC,CASSQGGEQYF
TRBJ2-1,-,-,TRBV21-1,TGTGCCAGCAGCCTCGGACTAGCGGGGACTTACAATGAGCAGTTCTTC,CASSLGLAGTYNEQFF
TRBJ2-1,TRBD1,-,TRBV3-1/TRBV3-2,TGTGCCAGCAGCCAACCCGGGACAGGGGGGAATGAGCAGTTCTTC,CASSQPGTGGNEQFF
TRBJ2-5,-,-,TRBV11-3,TGTGCCAGCAGCTTAGTGGCCTCTCAAGAGACCCAGTACTTC,CASSLVASQETQYF
TRBJ2-1,-,-,TRBV5-1,TGCGCCAGCAGCTTACTTCCCCGCCGAGGCAACAATGAGCAGTTCTTC,CASSLLPRRGNNEQFF
TRBJ1-2,-,-,TRBV12-3/TRBV12-4,TGTGCCAGCAGTCTACAGGATACCTATGGCTACACCTTC,CASSLQDTYGYTF
TRBJ1-5,-,-,TRBV30,TGTGCCTGGAGTGTAAGGGGGTTGGGCAATCAGCCCCAGCATTTT,CAWSVRGLGNQPQHF